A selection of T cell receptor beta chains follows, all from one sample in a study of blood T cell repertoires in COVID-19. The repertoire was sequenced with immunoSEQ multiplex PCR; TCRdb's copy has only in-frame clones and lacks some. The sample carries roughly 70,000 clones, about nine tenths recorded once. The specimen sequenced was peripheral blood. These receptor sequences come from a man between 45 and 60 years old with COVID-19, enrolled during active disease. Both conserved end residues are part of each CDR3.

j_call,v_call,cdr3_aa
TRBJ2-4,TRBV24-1,CATSDFPTRDRTKNIQYF
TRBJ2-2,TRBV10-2,CASSPGGPNTGELFF
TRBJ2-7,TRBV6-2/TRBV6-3,CASSQPGTGGSEQYF
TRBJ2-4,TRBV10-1,CASSESLEGIQYF
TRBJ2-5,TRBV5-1,CASSFLAGEGETQYF
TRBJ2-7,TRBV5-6,CASSPGQGSGEQYF
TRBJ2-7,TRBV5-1,CASTDSLTYEQYF
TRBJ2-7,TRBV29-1,CSVGDSEQYF
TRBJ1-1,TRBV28,CASSPFGTEAFF
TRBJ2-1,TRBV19,CASSIIAGGSNEQFF
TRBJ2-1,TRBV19,CASSGRGQGNNEQFF
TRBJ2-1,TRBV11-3,CASSLGRGSYNEQFF
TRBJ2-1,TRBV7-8,CASSPSGNEQFF
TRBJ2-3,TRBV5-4,CATDSGSSDTQYF
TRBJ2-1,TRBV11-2,CASSSTSGSHNEQFF
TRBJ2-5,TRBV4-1,CASSPPGLVETQYF
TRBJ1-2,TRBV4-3,CASSPDTGFGGYTF
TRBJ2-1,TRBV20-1,CSAAGETEQFF